Reported below is one T cell receptor (beta chain). Its antigen remains unknown. These data belong to a study of cytomegalovirus exposure and HLA in healthy donors. Study-wide points: Later on, analysis showed that most CMV-associated TCR beta chains appeared to be HLA-restricted. Trimming of TCR beta V- and J-genes showed a link, identified in a later analysis, to a missense DCLRE1C variant.

J lost 2 bases, V lost 0 bases, and 5 bases had no gene match. CDR1 is SGHNT, CDR2 YYREEE, per germline (reference sequence). The CDR3 has 16 residues. PCR employed 60 Vbeta and 13 Jbeta primers. Methods used by the authors: A follow-up analysis tallied around 80 million unique TCR beta chains, roughly 11 million shared. Assay: immunoSEQ multiplex PCR; the TCRdb copy retains only in-frame clones and omits some. V and J calls and clone size follow that table, whereas D and trimming were derived from the DNA. The sample includes about 130,000 clones, about 73% of them seen just once. This TCR derives from a woman aged 40 to 50 in good health and CMV-seropositive. This chain joins TRBV5-4 and TRBJ2-1, with TRBD2 matching over 7 bases. The specimen was PBMCs. This CDR3 is CASSLASLAAYNEQFF. The CDR3 DNA sequence: TGTGCCAGCAGCTTGGCTAGCCTAGCGGCCTACAATGAGCAGTTCTTC.